This TCR beta chain was retrieved from a study of T cell clusters in autoimmune cytopenias. TRB was amplified by touch-down multiplex PCR, primer pools A and B combined. For each CDR3 protein, TCRdb gives one entry from its re-call of the multiplex PCR reads, without DNA. The table lists 10,000 to 15,000 distinct CDR3 sequences, with 23% in the top ten. Tens of thousands of genome equivalents of blood DNA were amplified for TRB. Per germline, CDR1 MNHEY and CDR2 SVGAGI. CDR3 length equals 15 residues. The data also belong to a second study, concerning T cell repertoires in aging, cancer and after chemotherapy.

This chain connects TRBV6-5 to TRBJ2-5; TCRdb returns TRBD1, unconfirmable since there is no DNA. The clonotype comes from a human donor in good health. Sequencing input: peripheral blood. The CDR3 sequence: CASSYGGGRMETQYF.